This TCR beta chain originates from a study of response to subunit inactivated influenza vaccine. Study results and caveats: Authors suggested seasonal influenza vaccinations each recruit few new T cells.

MiXCR was run by TCRdb on the RT-PCR reads, yielding one entry per CDR3 protein. This table has about 520,000 distinct CDR3 sequences, roughly 9.7% appearing once. This clonotype was detected a few times. Its antigen is not identified. V lost 2 bases to trimming and J lost 2 bases, with 10 bases between them. The CDR3 has 15 residues. The germline V gene encodes CDR1 KGHSH and CDR2 LQKENI. The receptor was isolated from a man in his fifties who received an inactivated influenza vaccine. The sample here was PBMCs from blood, taken 35 to 45 days after vaccination. The chain is built from TRBV18 and TRBJ1-5; no clear D. CDR3 coding DNA: TGTGCCAGCTCACCAGACGCCGCTGGCAATCAGCCCCAGCATTTT. It translates to CASSPDAAGNQPQHF.